The rows below give T cell receptor beta chains drawn from one sample of a study of technical replicates of blood from a few donors. Assay used: immunoSEQ multiplex PCR; TCRdb lists only in-frame clones, some missing. The sample has more than 90,000 clones, nearly 97% seen once. Sequencing input: T cells isolated from PBMCs. The receptors were gathered from a human donor in good health. CDR3s include the opening cysteine and the closing phenylalanine or tryptophan. The D gene is left open where the match is weak. A clone size is listed for some rows: how often the clone was seen (once, few, many), or a class if it is expanded.

D	J	size	V	DNA	CDR3
TRBD1	TRBJ2-7	-	TRBV9	TGTGCCAGCAGCCCCATCCGGGACAGGAATTACGAGCAGTACTTC	CASSPIRDRNYEQYF
-	TRBJ2-6	-	TRBV11-2	TGTGCCAGCAGAAAATTACAGGGATCTGGGGCCAACGTCCTGACTTTC	CASRKLQGSGANVLTF
-	TRBJ1-1	once	TRBV28	TGTGCCAGCATCTCACCTTGGGACACCCTGGGGACTGAAGCTTTCTTT	CASISPWDTLGTEAFF
TRBD1	TRBJ2-2	-	TRBV14	TGTGCCAGCAGCCAAGTAGGTTGGGACAGCAAAAACACCGGGGAGCTGTTTTTT	CASSQVGWDSKNTGELFF
TRBD1	TRBJ1-3	-	TRBV5-1	TGCGCCAGCAGCTTGGGACAGGGGAACACCATATATTTT	CASSLGQGNTIYF
TRBD1	TRBJ2-1	-	TRBV10-1	TGCGCCAGCAGTGACAGGGGGTATGAGCAGTTCTTC	CASSDRGYEQFF
-	TRBJ2-1	-	TRBV27	TGTGCCAGCAGTTCGCGGGCCCAAGACGGCAATGAGCAGTTCTTC	CASSSRAQDGNEQFF
-	TRBJ2-5	-	TRBV29-1	TGCAGCGTTGGGGGACTTCATTTACAAGAGACCCAGTACTTC	CSVGGLHLQETQYF
-	TRBJ1-2	-	TRBV9	TGTGCCAGCAGCGTAGGTGGGGGGGATTATGGCTACACCTTC	CASSVGGGDYGYTF
-	TRBJ1-1	once	TRBV10-1	TGCGCCAGCAGTACAGGGATAAACACTGAAGCTTTCTTT	CASSTGINTEAFF
TRBD2	TRBJ2-2	-	TRBV2	TGTGCCAGCAGTGTGCGGGGGGGCCCGACCGGGGAGCTGTTTTTT	CASSVRGGPTGELFF
TRBD1	TRBJ2-7	-	TRBV19	TGTGCCAGTAGCACGGGACAGGGGTCCTACGAGCAGTACTTC	CASSTGQGSYEQYF
-	TRBJ2-7	-	TRBV14	TGTGCCAGCAGCCAAGATTGGGGCAGGGGGGCGAAGTGCTACGAGCAGTACTTC	CASSQDWGRGAKCYEQYF
-	TRBJ1-2	-	TRBV4-1	TGCGCCAGCAGCCAAGAAGGGGCTAAGGGACACTACTATGGCTACACCTTC	CASSQEGAKGHYYGYTF
-	TRBJ1-2	once	TRBV30	TGTGCCTGGAGACAGGGCAGTACCTATGGCTACACCTTC	CAWRQGSTYGYTF
-	TRBJ1-2	-	TRBV2	TGTGCCAGCGCCCCTGAGGGAGGGGGTGGCTACACCTTC	CASAPEGGGGYTF
-	TRBJ2-3	-	TRBV6-1	TGTGCCAGCACCCTCGGGACTTCGAGCACAGATACGCAGTATTTT	CASTLGTSSTDTQYF
TRBD1	TRBJ2-1	-	TRBV7-6	TGTGCCAGCACCTCCGGCACAGGGGGCCTCTTAAATGAGCAGTTCTTC	CASTSGTGGLLNEQFF
-	TRBJ2-2	-	TRBV7-3	TGTGCCAGCAGCCCAACACCTCCCCGTGGCACCGGGGAGCTGTTTTTT	CASSPTPPRGTGELFF
TRBD2	TRBJ2-7	-	TRBV4-2	TGTGCCAGCAGCAAGGGACTAGCGGGCTACGAGCAGTACTTC	CASSKGLAGYEQYF
TRBD1	TRBJ1-5	-	TRBV7-9	TGTGCCAGCAGCTTTGGACAGGGACAGGGCCAGCCCCAGCATTTT	CASSFGQGQGQPQHF
-	TRBJ2-7	-	TRBV18	TGTGCCAGCTCGGGAGATTCTCGCTACGAGCAGTACTTC	CASSGDSRYEQYF
TRBD1	TRBJ1-3	-	TRBV19	TGTGCCAGTAGTCAGACCGGGACAGGGAGCTCTGGAAACACCATATATTTT	CASSQTGTGSSGNTIYF
-	TRBJ2-7	-	TRBV2	TGTGCCCTAGGGGAGGACTCGTCCTACGAGCAGTACTTC	CALGEDSSYEQYF
-	TRBJ1-1	once	TRBV19	TGTGCCAGTATGGGCGGGTTTTCGTCCACTGAAGCTTTCTTT	CASMGGFSSTEAFF
-	TRBJ2-3	-	TRBV5-4	TGTGCCAGCAGCACGCAGGGAAGCACAGATACGCAGTATTTT	CASSTQGSTDTQYF
-	TRBJ2-7	-	TRBV5-4	TGTGCCAGCAGCTTATCAGGGGCGTACGAGCAGTACTTC	CASSLSGAYEQYF
-	TRBJ2-7	-	TRBV15	TGTGCCACCAGCAGCCGGGACACAATCTACGAGCAGTACTTC	CATSSRDTIYEQYF
-	TRBJ1-1	-	TRBV18	TGTGCCAGCTCACCCTCACAGGGCATGAACACTGAAGCTTTCTTT	CASSPSQGMNTEAFF
TRBD2	TRBJ2-7	-	TRBV2	TGTGCCAGTAGCCAATCCCCGGGACTAGAAAGGGACGAGCAGTACTTC	CASSQSPGLERDEQYF
TRBD2	TRBJ2-7	-	TRBV10-3	TGTGCCATCAGTAGCGGGACTAGCGGGTCTTACGAGCAGTACTTC	CAISSGTSGSYEQYF
-	TRBJ1-2	-	TRBV19	TGTGCCAGTAGTATTATATCCGGGACACCAAATGGCTACACCTTC	CASSIISGTPNGYTF
-	TRBJ1-1	-	TRBV18	TGTGCCAGCTCACTACAGGGTGAAGCTTTCTTT	CASSLQGEAFF